The present T cell receptor (beta chain) was sequenced within a study of T cell responses to AZD1222 COVID-19 vaccine. CDR3 length equals 12 residues. Germline V CDR1 and CDR2: ENHRY, SYGVKD. The V end lost 4 bases, the J end lost 4 bases, and 7 bases lay between the germline ends. As concerns this clone: Its antigen is not identified.

Findings and limits, study-wide: Clonal diversity was possibly underestimated, and white British individuals and females predominated among donors. After the peak T cell response, and only then, were repertoires sampled.

Sequencing used immunoSEQ multiplex PCR; TCRdb keeps in-frame clones, though not all of them. The sample lists about 220,000 clones, more than 85% occurring once. The receptor's source is an adult in good health. Here the sequenced sample was peripheral blood, taken on day 0 of MenACWY control vaccination. The rearrangement links TRBV10-3 to TRBJ1-1, with no clear D. CDR3 in DNA: TGTGCCATCAGTGCGGCACGCACTGAAGCTTTCTTT. It codes for CAISAARTEAFF.